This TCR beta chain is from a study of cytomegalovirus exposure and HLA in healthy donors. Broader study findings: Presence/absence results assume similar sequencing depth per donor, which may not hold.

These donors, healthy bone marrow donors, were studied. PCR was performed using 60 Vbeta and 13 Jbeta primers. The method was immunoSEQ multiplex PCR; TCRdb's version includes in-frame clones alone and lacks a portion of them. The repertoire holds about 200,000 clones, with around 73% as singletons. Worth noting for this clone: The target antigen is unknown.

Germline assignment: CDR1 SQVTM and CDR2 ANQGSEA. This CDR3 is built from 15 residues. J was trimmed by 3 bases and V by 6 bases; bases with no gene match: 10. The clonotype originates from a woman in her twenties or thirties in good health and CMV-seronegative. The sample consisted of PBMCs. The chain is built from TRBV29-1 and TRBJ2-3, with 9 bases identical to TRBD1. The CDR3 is CSVAGDRARTDTQYF. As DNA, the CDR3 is TGCAGCGTCGCAGGGGACAGGGCGAGGACAGATACGCAGTATTTT.